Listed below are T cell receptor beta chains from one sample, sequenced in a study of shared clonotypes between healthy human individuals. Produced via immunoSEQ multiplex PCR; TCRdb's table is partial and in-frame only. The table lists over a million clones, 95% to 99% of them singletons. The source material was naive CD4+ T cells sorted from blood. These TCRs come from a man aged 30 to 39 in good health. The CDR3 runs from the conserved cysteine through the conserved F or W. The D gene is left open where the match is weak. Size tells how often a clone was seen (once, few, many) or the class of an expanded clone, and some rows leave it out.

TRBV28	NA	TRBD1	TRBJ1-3	TGTGCCAGCAGTTTGTTCGGACAGGGAGGAGGAAACACCATATATTTT	CASSLFGQGGGNTIYF
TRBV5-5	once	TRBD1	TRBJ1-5	TGTGCCAGCAGCTCGATATACCGGGACAGGGTACCTCAGCCCCAGCATTTT	CASSSIYRDRVPQPQHF
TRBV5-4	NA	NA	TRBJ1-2	TGTGCCAGCAGTGAAGGAGGGGCCCAGTCATATGGCTACACCTTC	CASSEGGAQSYGYTF
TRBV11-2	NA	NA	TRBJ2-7	TGTGCCAGCAGCTTAGGGGCTGCGCGTCAAGCCTACGAGCAGTACTTC	CASSLGAARQAYEQYF
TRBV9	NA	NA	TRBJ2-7	TGTGCCAGCAGCGTAGAAGGGGTCTCCTACGAGCAGTACTTC	CASSVEGVSYEQYF
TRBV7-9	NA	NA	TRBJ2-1	TGTGCCAGCAGCTTCACCACAACATACAATGAGCAGTTCTTC	CASSFTTTYNEQFF
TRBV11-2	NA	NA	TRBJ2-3	TGTGCCAGCAGCTTAGTGGCTGGGCAGGGGGGGGATACGCAGTATTTT	CASSLVAGQGGDTQYF
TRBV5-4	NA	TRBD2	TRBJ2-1	TGTGCCAGCAGCTTTTCAAGCGGGAGGGCCGTGGAGCAGTTCTTC	CASSFSSGRAVEQFF
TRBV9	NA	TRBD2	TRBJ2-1	TGTGCCAGCAGCGTGAAGCGGGATTCCTACAATGAGCAGTTCTTC	CASSVKRDSYNEQFF
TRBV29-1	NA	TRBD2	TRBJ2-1	TGCAGCGTTGAACGGACTAGAGACAATGAGCAGTTCTTC	CSVERTRDNEQFF
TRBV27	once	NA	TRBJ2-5	TGTGCCAGCAGTTTAGGTCTAGGAGCGCCCCGTAACTTC	CASSLGLGAPRNF
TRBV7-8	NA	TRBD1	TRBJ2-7	TGTGCCAGCAGCTCAAGTCGCACAGGGACAGGGGGGGCCTACGAGCAGTACTTC	CASSSSRTGTGGAYEQYF
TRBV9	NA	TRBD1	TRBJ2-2	TGTGCCAGCAGCGTGGCACAGGGGGTAGGGGAGCTGTTTTTT	CASSVAQGVGELFF
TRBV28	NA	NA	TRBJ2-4	TGTGCCAGCAGTTTAGGGCGTCCCGTAGGCTTTCAGGAAAACATTCAGTACTTC	CASSLGRPVGFQENIQYF
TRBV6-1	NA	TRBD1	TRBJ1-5	TGTGCCAGCAGGGGGACAGGGTCCAATCAGCCCCAGCATTTT	CASRGTGSNQPQHF
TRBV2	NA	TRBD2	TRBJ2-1	TGTGCCAGCAGAGCCGGGACTAGCGTTCGTGGGCAGTTCTTC	CASRAGTSVRGQFF
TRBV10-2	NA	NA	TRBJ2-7	TGCGCCAGCTCGAGAGTGGGGGAGTCGAGGGAGCAGTACTTC	CASSRVGESREQYF